This paragraph covers one TCR beta chain sequence. Its matching antigen is unknown. This CDR3 is built from 15 residues. The V gene's germline CDR1 is ENHRY and CDR2 SYGVKD. Between the trimmed V and J ends, which lost 1 base and 3 bases, there was a span of 12 bases. This specimen belongs to a study of shared clonotypes between healthy human individuals. Findings and limits, study-wide: Non-shared clonotypes were found to have lower generation probabilities than the clonotypes that were shared by all four of the sorted-subset donors. Larger estimated richness was generally recorded for naive subsets relative to memory subsets. Roughly 5% of naive CD4 clonotypes were common to a handful of donors.

Generated by immunoSEQ multiplex PCR, the TCRdb table keeps only in-frame clones and is missing some. The repertoire holds fewer than 2.5 million clones, 93% seen once, with about 0.39% in the top ten. This receptor was taken from a man aged 18 to 30 in good health. Some clones in this sample may be carry-over from other donors' samples. Sequencing was performed on naive CD4+ T cells from PBMCs. Sample subset: CD45RA+ positively selected. The J gene is TRBJ1-2, the V gene TRBV10-3; the D is unclear. Written as DNA, the CDR3 is TGTGCCATCAGTGAGTTAGGTCAGCCCCACTATGGCTACACCTTC. This encodes CAISELGQPHYGYTF.